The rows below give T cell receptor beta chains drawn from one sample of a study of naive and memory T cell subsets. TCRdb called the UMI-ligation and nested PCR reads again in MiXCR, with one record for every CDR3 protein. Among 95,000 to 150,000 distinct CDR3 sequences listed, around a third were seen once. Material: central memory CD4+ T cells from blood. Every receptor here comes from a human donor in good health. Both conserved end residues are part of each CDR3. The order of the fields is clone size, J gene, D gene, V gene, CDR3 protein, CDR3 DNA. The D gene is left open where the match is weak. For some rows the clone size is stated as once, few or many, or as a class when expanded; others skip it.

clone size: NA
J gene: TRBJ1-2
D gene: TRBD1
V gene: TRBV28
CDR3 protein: CASSPNSGTGYFGRYTF
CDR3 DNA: TGTGCCAGCAGCCCAAACTCCGGGACAGGGTATTTCGGTCGCTACACCTTC

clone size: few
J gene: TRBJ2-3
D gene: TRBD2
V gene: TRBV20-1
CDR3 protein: CSAPTSGHRDTDTQYF
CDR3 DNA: TGCAGTGCTCCGACTAGCGGCCACAGAGACACAGATACGCAGTATTTT

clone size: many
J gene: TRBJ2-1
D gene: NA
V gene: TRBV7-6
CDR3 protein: CASSLSNEQFF
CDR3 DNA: TGTGCCAGCAGCTTAAGCAATGAGCAGTTCTTC

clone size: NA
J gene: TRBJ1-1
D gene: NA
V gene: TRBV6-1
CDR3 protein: CASSDGVDRANTEAFF
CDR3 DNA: TGTGCCAGCAGTGATGGGGTTGACAGAGCGAACACTGAAGCTTTCTTT

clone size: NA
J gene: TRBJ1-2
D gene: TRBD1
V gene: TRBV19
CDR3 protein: CASRILADRGIVGYTF
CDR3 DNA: TGTGCCAGTAGGATCCTCGCGGACAGGGGCATTGTCGGCTACACCTTC

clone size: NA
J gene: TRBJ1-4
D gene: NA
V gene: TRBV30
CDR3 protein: CAWCRDTSSGKLFF
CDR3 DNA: TGTGCCTGGTGTCGAGACACATCCTCGGGAAAACTGTTTTTT

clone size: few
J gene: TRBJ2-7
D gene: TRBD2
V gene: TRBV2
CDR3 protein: CASRPSGTYEQYF
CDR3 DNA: TGTGCCAGCCGACCTAGCGGCACCTACGAGCAGTACTTC

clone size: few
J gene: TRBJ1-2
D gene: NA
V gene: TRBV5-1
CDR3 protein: CASSFSGPPEGGYTF
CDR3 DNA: TGCGCCAGCAGCTTCTCGGGCCCCCCAGAGGGTGGCTACACCTTC

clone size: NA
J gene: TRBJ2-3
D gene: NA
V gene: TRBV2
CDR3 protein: CASIDSHPTDTQYF
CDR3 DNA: TGTGCCAGCATTGACAGCCACCCCACAGATACGCAGTATTTT

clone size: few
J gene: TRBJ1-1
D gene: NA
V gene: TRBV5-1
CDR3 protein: CASSGTTTVNTEAFF
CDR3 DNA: TGCGCCAGCAGCGGAACTACGACAGTGAACACTGAAGCTTTCTTT

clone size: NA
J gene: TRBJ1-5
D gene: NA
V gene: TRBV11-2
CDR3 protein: CASSLGSQPQHF
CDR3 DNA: TGTGCCAGCAGCTTAGGAAGTCAGCCCCAGCATTTT

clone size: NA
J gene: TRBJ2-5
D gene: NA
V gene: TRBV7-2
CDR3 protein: CASSPGRGETQYF
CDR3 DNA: TGTGCCAGCAGCCCGGGCAGGGGAGAGACCCAGTACTTC

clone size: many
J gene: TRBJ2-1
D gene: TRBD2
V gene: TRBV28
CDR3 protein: CASSLPSGHYNEQFF
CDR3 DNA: TGTGCCAGCTCCTTACCTAGCGGGCATTACAATGAGCAGTTCTTC

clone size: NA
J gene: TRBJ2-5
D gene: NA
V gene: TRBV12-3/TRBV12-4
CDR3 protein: CASSLGRKETQYF
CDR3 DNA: TGTGCCAGCAGCCTGGGGAGAAAAGAGACCCAGTACTTC

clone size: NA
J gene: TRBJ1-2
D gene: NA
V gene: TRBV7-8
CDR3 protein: CASSLAAVSWGGNYGYTF
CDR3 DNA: TGTGCCAGCAGCTTAGCCGCCGTCTCTTGGGGTGGAAACTATGGCTACACCTTC

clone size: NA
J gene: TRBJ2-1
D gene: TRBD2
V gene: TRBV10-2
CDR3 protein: CASSGLAGKDEQFF
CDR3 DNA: TGCGCCAGCAGCGGACTAGCGGGAAAGGATGAGCAGTTCTTC

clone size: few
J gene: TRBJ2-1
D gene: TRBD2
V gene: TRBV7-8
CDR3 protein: CASSQARLGTSFTLNEQFF
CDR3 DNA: TGTGCCAGCAGCCAAGCGCGATTGGGGACTAGCTTCACGCTTAATGAGCAGTTCTTC